These 8 T cell receptor beta chains originate from one sample sequenced in a study of blood T cell repertoires in COVID-19. Assay used: immunoSEQ multiplex PCR; TCRdb lists only in-frame clones, some missing. The sample holds approximately 200,000 clones, about nine tenths seen once. The sample comprised peripheral blood. All receptors come from a woman aged 25 to 39 with acute or convalescent COVID-19.

This clone occurred a few times. This chain joins TRBV2 and TRBJ2-1; D unresolved. Trimming cost V 4 bases and J 0 bases, with 7 bases left between them. The CDR3 loop spans 14 amino acids. Germline V CDR1 and CDR2: SNHLY, FYNNEI. The CDR3 bases are TGTGCCAGCAGTGGAGTCCTCTCCTACAATGAGCAGTTCTTC. Amino acid sequence: CASSGVLSYNEQFF.

This clone has just one count. CDR3 bases: TGCGCCAGCAGCTCGCTAGCGGGAGGATCGCCGGAGACCCAGTACTTC. It specifies CASSSLAGGSPETQYF. This rearrangement joins TRBV5-1 to TRBJ2-5; 11 positions agree with TRBD2. The germline CDR1 and CDR2 sequences are SGHRS and YFSETQ. CDR3 length: 16 residues. V shed 3 bases and J 5 bases; nucleotides not matched to a gene: 9.

The chain has TRBV28 and TRBJ2-7; 10 bases map to TRBD1. The CDR3 sequence is 16 residues long. Per germline, CDR1 MDHEN and CDR2 SYDVKM. The V gene end was trimmed by 6 bases and the J gene end by 3 bases; junction bases not matched to a gene: 11. CDR3 sequence: CASSPTGDRGVYEQYF. CDR3 bases: TGTGCCAGCAGCCCAACGGGGGACAGGGGTGTCTACGAGCAGTACTTC. The whole variable domain, remainder taken from reference TRBV28 and TRBJ2-7, is DVKVTQSSRYLVKRTGEKVFLECVQDMDHENMFWYRQDPGLGLRLIYFSYDVKMKEKGDIPEGYSVSREKKERFSLILESASTNQTSMYLCASSPTGDRGVYEQYFGPGTRLTVT.

The chain joins TRBV5-1 to TRBJ2-3; no firm D call. This CDR3 has 14 amino acids. Trimming removed 4 bases from V and 4 bases from J, with 13 bases in between. Germline V gene data show CDR1 as SGHRS and CDR2 as YFSETQ. The CDR3 is CASSPVHLADTQYF. The CDR3 nucleotides read TGCGCCAGCAGCCCCGTCCATCTAGCAGATACGCAGTATTTT.

V and J are TRBV5-1 and TRBJ2-5; a weak D match, TRBD2 (6 bases). V was trimmed by 8 bases and J by 1 base, leaving 15 bases between them. The CDR3 has 14 residues. Per germline, CDR1 SGHRS and CDR2 YFSETQ. CDR3 in amino acids: CASREPGSQETQYF. CDR3 coding DNA: TGCGCCAGTCGGGAGCCGGGATCCCAAGAGACCCAGTACTTC.

This clone was found a few times. V gene TRBV12-3 or TRBV12-4 combines with J gene TRBJ1-1; perhaps TRBD1 as D (6 bases). The CDR3 is 12 amino acids. V lost 2 bases and J 11 bases, leaving 12 bases between the germline ends. The CDR3 bases are TGTGCCAGCAGTTTAAGGGGGGGCCAGGCTTTCTTT. This sequence encodes CASSLRGGQAFF.

The chain has TRBV6-1 and TRBJ1-1; D is unresolved. V shed 3 bases and J shed 7 bases, with 9 bases lying between them. In germline, CDR1 is MNHNS, CDR2 SASEGT. The CDR3 spans 12 residues. Here the CDR3 DNA reads TGTGCCAGCAGTGATTTGGGAGATGAAGCTTTCTTT. The encoded protein is CASSDLGDEAFF.

This chain's CDR3 is CASSKPRRLGYEQYF. The CDR3 coding sequence is TGTGCCAGCAGCAAACCCCGCCGACTAGGCTACGAGCAGTACTTC. The rearrangement uses TRBV21-1 and TRBJ2-7; TRBD2 is the table's D call, not checked against the DNA. TRBV21-1 is marked as a pseudogene. The CDR3 is 15 amino acids.